Each of the 3 T cell receptor beta chains below was sequenced from the same sample in a study of cytomegalovirus exposure and HLA in healthy donors. The PCR was carried out with 60 Vbeta primers and 13 Jbeta primers. Libraries were prepared by immunoSEQ multiplex PCR; TCRdb keeps only in-frame clonotypes and omits some of them. The sample includes 85,000 to 100,000 clones, over 65% of them seen just once. Source material: PBMCs. The receptors were sampled from a man aged 60-69 years in good health and CMV-seropositive.

This chain uses TRBV7-9 with TRBJ1-2; D remains unclear. V shed 4 bases and J shed 5 bases, with 20 bases lying between them. The length of the CDR3 is 16 residues. Germline V gene data show CDR1 as SEHNR and CDR2 as FQNEAQ (reference sequence). CDR3 loop: CASSSSLTTYLYGYTF. The CDR3 coding sequence is TGTGCCAGCAGCTCCTCACTCACGACATACCTTTATGGCTACACCTTC.

The rearrangement uses TRBV30 and TRBJ2-1; 10 bases are a match to TRBD2. V gave up 4 bases and J gave up 3 bases; unmatched junction bases: 6. The CDR3 consists of 15 residues. Germline V gene data show CDR1 as GTSNPN and CDR2 as SVGIG (reference sequence). In DNA, the CDR3 is TGTGCCTGGAATGGAGTAGCGGGGGGCTACAATGAGCAGTTCTTC. Translating it yields CAWNGVAGGYNEQFF. Combining the CDR3 with reference TRBV30 and TRBJ2-1 gives the whole variable domain SQTIHQWPATLVQPVGSPLSLECTVEGTSNPNLYWYRQAAGRGLQLLFYSVGIGQISSEVPQNLSASRPQDRQFILSSKKLLLSDSGFYLCAWNGVAGGYNEQFFGPGTRLTVL.

On this clone itself: Additional DNA sequences in this sample encode the identical CDR3. The chain uses TRBV29-1 and TRBJ2-7, with TRBD1 matching 7 bases. Looked up from germline, CDR1 is SQVTM and CDR2 is ANQGSEA. Unmatched junction bases numbered 4, after V lost 3 bases and J lost 2 bases. The CDR3 length is 13 residues. CDR3 loop: CSVEGTGAYEQYF. In DNA form, the CDR3 reads TGCAGCGTTGAGGGCACAGGGGCCTACGAGCAGTACTTC.